This record concerns one T cell receptor (beta chain) sequence. A read error may explain this, as a much larger clone is one base away. TRAV- and TRBV-specific primers, spanning alpha and beta chains, primed first-strand cDNA. TCRs were put through 20 PCR cycles of amplification with Phusion. A constant-region primer and the V-primer adapter served as the primer pair. A single record per CDR3 protein comes from TCRdb applying MiXCR to the reads. The sample lists 35,000 to 45,000 distinct CDR3 sequences; 20% to 30% were seen once. The data are from a study of low-dose radiotherapy and immunotherapy resistance in tumors. Sample time point: after trial treatment. As for treatment: LDRT plus nivolumab, ipilimumab, low-dose cyclophosphamide and aspirin (RACIN trial). The germline V gene encodes CDR1 SGDLS and CDR2 YYNGEE. The CDR3 runs to 15 residues.

The clonotype originates from a male donor with prostate cancer. Sequences were derived from PBMCs, sampled after low-dose radiotherapy plus immunotherapy. The chain recombines TRBV9 with TRBJ2-7; 7 nucleotides align to TRBD2. The DNA of the CDR3 is TGTGCCAGTTCGGACCACCGGGACTACTCCTACGAGCAGCACTTC. This encodes CASSDHRDYSYEQHF.